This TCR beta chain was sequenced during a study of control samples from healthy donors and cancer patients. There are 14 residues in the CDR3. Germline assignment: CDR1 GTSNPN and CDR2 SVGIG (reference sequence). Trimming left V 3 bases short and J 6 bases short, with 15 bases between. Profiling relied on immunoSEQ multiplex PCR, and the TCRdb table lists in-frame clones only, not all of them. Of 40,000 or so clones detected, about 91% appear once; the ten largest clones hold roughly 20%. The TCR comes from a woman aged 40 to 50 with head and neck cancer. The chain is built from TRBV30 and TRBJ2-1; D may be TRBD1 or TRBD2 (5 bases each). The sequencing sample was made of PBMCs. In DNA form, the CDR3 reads TGTGCCTGGAGCCGGGATAATGGGGGCAATGAGCAGTTCTTC. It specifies CAWSRDNGGNEQFF.